One sample yielded the 10 T cell receptor beta chains listed below, sequenced in a study of CD8 T cells in ankylosing spondylitis. MiXCR, applied by TCRdb to the 5' RACE reads, yields one record per CDR3 protein. The table lists over 100,000 distinct CDR3 sequences, roughly 11% of them singletons. Specimen: blood, either unsorted or a sorted T cell fraction (not recorded which). These receptors were taken from a female donor with ankylosing spondylitis or in good health (not recorded which).

This clonotype was recorded many times. CDR3 nucleotides: TGTGCCAGCAGCCCGGACAGGGCGGACACTGAAGCTTTCTTT. Amino acids: CASSPDRADTEAFF. The V gene is TRBV6-2 or TRBV6-3, the J gene TRBJ1-1, with 8 nucleotides matching TRBD1. J was trimmed by 3 bases and V by 6 bases; bases with no gene match: 6. Germline assignment: CDR1 MNHEY and CDR2 SVGEGT. There are 14 residues in the CDR3.

This clonotype has a count of ten or more. The CDR3 loop is CASSYHPKGPEAFF. The DNA for the CDR3 is TGTGCCAGCAGTTACCACCCGAAAGGGCCAGAAGCTTTCTTT. V gene TRBV6-5 combines with J gene TRBJ1-1; D gene uncertain. V was pared by 2 bases and J by 8 bases, with 15 bases between. This CDR3 has 14 amino acids. Germline-derived CDR1 and CDR2 are MNHEY and SVGAGI.

Concerning this clonotype itself: A much larger clone lies a single base off, so this may be a read error. The gene calls are TRBV30 and TRBJ2-5, with D perhaps matching TRBD1 (6 bases). The germline V and J ends were trimmed by 3 bases and 7 bases, with 15 bases remaining between them. The length of the CDR3 is 13 residues. CDR1 GTSNPN and CDR2 SVGIG come from the germline V gene (reference sequence). CDR3 nucleotide sequence: TGTGCCTGGAGGATCGGACAGAAAGGGACCCAGTACTTC. Amino acids: CAWRIGQKGTQYF. Together with reference TRBV30 and TRBJ2-5, the CDR3 gives the full variable domain: SQTIHQWPATLVQPVGSPLSLECTVEGTSNPNLYWYRQAAGRGLQLLFYSVGIGQISSEVPQNLSASRPQDRQFILSSKKLLLSDSGFYLCAWRIGQKGTQYFGPGTRLLVL.

Details on this clonotype: In this CDR3 the conserved last residue, phenylalanine or tryptophan, is missing, so a read error is likely. The chain combines TRBV12-3 or TRBV12-4 with TRBJ2-7; D is perhaps TRBD1 (6 bases). CDR3 length equals 15 residues. CDR3: CASSLGRGPSCEQYI. CDR3 bases: TGTGCCAGCAGTTTAGGCAGGGGCCCATCCTGCGAGCAGTACATC.

In this sample, this clonotype turned up many times. The CDR3 nucleotides read TGTGCCAGCAGCTCTGAGACCCTTAGCACAGATACGCAGTATTTT. Protein sequence: CASSSETLSTDTQYF. The rearrangement joins TRBV12-3 or TRBV12-4 to TRBJ2-3; no definite D call. Trimming shortened V by 6 bases and J by 0 bases, and 13 bases separated the two germline ends. The CDR3 runs 15 residues.

This clonotype appeared many times. The chain combines TRBV28 with TRBJ1-2, with TRBD1 identical over 10 bases. The germline V gene has CDR1 MDHEN and CDR2 SYDVKM. Trimming at V came to 4 bases and at J to 2 bases, leaving 4 bases not matched to a gene. The CDR3 has 15 residues. The CDR3 DNA reads as TGTGCCAGCAGTTCCGGGACAGGGGTCAACTATGGCTACACCTTC. It encodes CASSSGTGVNYGYTF.

This clonotype was picked up many times. V gene TRBV10-3 combines with J gene TRBJ2-5, with D perhaps TRBD2 (5 bases). CDR1 and CDR2 from the germline V gene are ENHRY and SYGVKD. The CDR3 is 14 residues long. V was pared by 6 bases and J by 9 bases, with 20 bases between. The DNA of the CDR3 is TGTGCCATCAGCGGACTCGGGAACGGAATGGCCCAGTACTTC. Translation: CAISGLGNGMAQYF.

This clonotype was observed many times. CDR3 residues: CASSLGEGLANEQFF. For the CDR3, the DNA is TGCGCCAGCAGCTTAGGGGAGGGCCTCGCAAATGAGCAGTTCTTC. J is TRBJ2-1 and V is TRBV5-1; 7 bases map to TRBD2. Germline CDR1 SGHRS, CDR2 YFSETQ. The CDR3 spans 15 residues. The J segment lost 7 bases and the V segment lost 2 bases, leaving 9 bases of the junction unmatched.

This clonotype was counted many times. The rearrangement uses TRBV7-2 and TRBJ2-5, with 8 bases lining up with TRBD1. J lost 5 bases, V lost 4 bases, and 6 bases had no gene match. This CDR3 comprises 14 residues. The V gene's germline CDR1 is SGHTA and CDR2 FQGNSA. This CDR3 reads CASSSRTGSETQYF. DNA for the CDR3: TGTGCCAGCAGCTCTAGGACAGGGTCTGAGACCCAGTACTTC.

This clonotype was counted ten times or more. The rearrangement links TRBV12-3 or TRBV12-4 to TRBJ2-3; maybe TRBD1 (6 bases). The V end was cut by 6 bases, the J end by 4 bases, with 14 bases between. The CDR3 has 14 amino acids. CDR3 protein: CASSSRGSADTQYF. The CDR3 DNA is TGTGCCAGCAGCTCCAGGGGCTCCGCAGATACGCAGTATTTT.